These 3 T cell receptor beta chains share one sample of origin, sequenced in a study of T cells in localized non-small cell lung cancer. Sequencing was performed with immunoSEQ multiplex PCR; in TCRdb, only in-frame clones are kept and a portion is missing. Of roughly 1,500 clones listed, approximately 27% were seen once; the top ten hold roughly 7.3%. The sample was lung tumor tissue, taken before any cancer treatment. These receptors were obtained from a man aged 40-75 years with stage II lung adenocarcinoma.

This clone is categorized as medium-sized. The rearrangement joins TRBV2 to TRBJ2-3; 7 positions agree with TRBD2. Germline assignment: CDR1 SNHLY and CDR2 FYNNEI. The CDR3 sequence is 16 residues long. V lost 10 bases to trimming and J lost 0 bases; unmatched junction nucleotides: 13. CDR3 amino acids: CATYYTSDRSTDTQYF. CDR3 coding DNA: TGTGCCACCTATTATACTAGCGATCGTAGCACAGATACGCAGTATTTT.

This clone occurred a few times. This chain's CDR3 is CASSPRTGLGSNVLTF. The CDR3, as DNA: TGTGCCAGCAGCCCAAGGACGGGTCTGGGTTCCAACGTCCTGACTTTC. The chain links TRBV9 to TRBJ2-6; D ambiguous. The CDR3 covers 16 residues. Between the trimmed V and J ends, which lost 4 bases and 8 bases, there was a span of 19 bases. Looked up from germline, CDR1 is SGDLS and CDR2 is YYNGEE.

This clone has just a few counts. The V gene is TRBV29-1, the J gene TRBJ2-3, with D perhaps TRBD2 (6 bases). V lost 7 bases, J lost 4 bases, and 12 bases lay in between. Germline V gene data show CDR1 as SQVTM and CDR2 as ANQGSEA. The CDR3 has 12 residues. Here the CDR3 reads CSAGWGADTQYF. DNA for the CDR3: TGCAGCGCGGGGTGGGGGGCAGATACGCAGTATTTT.